These T cell receptor beta chains were read from a single sample in a study of blood T cell repertoires in COVID-19. The protocol was immunoSEQ multiplex PCR, while the TCRdb copy is restricted to in-frame clones and leaves out a portion. Among 65,000 to 75,000 clones listed, around 85% were seen once. The specimen was peripheral blood. The receptors come from a man aged 50 to 60 with active COVID-19. CDR3s include the opening cysteine and the closing phenylalanine or tryptophan. Size tells how often a clone was seen (once, few, many) or the class of an expanded clone, and some rows leave it out.

few,TRBV7-9,TRBJ2-3,CASSPLRAASTDTQYF
-,TRBV6-5,TRBJ2-1,CASSYRWPGGRGEQFF
-,TRBV3-1/TRBV3-2,TRBJ2-1,CASSQGLFYNEQFF
-,TRBV9,TRBJ1-2,CASSVGRGGKGYTF
-,TRBV6-2/TRBV6-3,TRBJ1-2,CASSRRWSGYGYTF
-,TRBV27,TRBJ2-3,CASSPGGDTQYF
-,TRBV7-8,TRBJ2-1,CASSPRRDRENEQFF
-,TRBV14,TRBJ2-5,CASSQGRREDRETQYF
few,TRBV5-1,TRBJ2-7,CASSLVGQEGSEQYF
-,TRBV6-5,TRBJ1-4,CASSYTSGEEKLFF
-,TRBV30,TRBJ1-5,CAWSVRGGQPQHF
few,TRBV27,TRBJ2-3,CASSITGSTDTQYF
-,TRBV7-9,TRBJ2-1,CASSLDYRREQFF
-,TRBV19,TRBJ1-5,CASSIVRGKQPQHF
-,TRBV3-1/TRBV3-2,TRBJ2-3,CASSQWSWGGPSDTQYF
-,TRBV18,TRBJ2-1,CASSPGTSGRGFGSYNEQFF
-,TRBV6-5,TRBJ1-1,CASSYLKTRAGTEAFF
few,TRBV11-3,TRBJ2-5,CASSLVGGLGMETQYF
-,TRBV6-2/TRBV6-3,TRBJ2-1,CASSSTSGRVAQSYNEQFF
-,TRBV19,TRBJ2-2,CASSIGSSGKSNTGELFF
-,TRBV5-1,TRBJ2-2,CASSLDLRTAGELFF
-,TRBV19,TRBJ2-7,CASSKAGTEGEQYF
-,TRBV11-2,TRBJ1-5,CASSSETGSNQPQHF
-,TRBV5-1,TRBJ1-4,CASSLEGRANEKLFF